These T cell receptor beta chains were read from a single sample in a study of blood T cell repertoires in COVID-19. Libraries were prepared by immunoSEQ multiplex PCR; TCRdb keeps only in-frame clonotypes and omits some of them. The table includes about 52,000 clones, more than 70% detected once. The sample consisted of peripheral blood. The receptors derive from a woman of 80 years or more with acute or convalescent COVID-19. Each CDR3 is given with its conserved first and last residue. A D gene is named only where the DNA matches it firmly.

j_gene: TRBJ2-2
v_gene: TRBV3-1/TRBV3-2
d_gene: NA
CDR3aa: CASSQITPSRGGELFF

j_gene: TRBJ1-3
v_gene: TRBV7-2
d_gene: NA
CDR3aa: CASSLAGRGTGNTIYF

j_gene: TRBJ1-2
v_gene: TRBV6-1
d_gene: TRBD1
CDR3aa: CASSEDQTGRRAGYTF

j_gene: TRBJ1-2
v_gene: TRBV9
d_gene: NA
CDR3aa: CASSLSRGNYGYTF

j_gene: TRBJ1-3
v_gene: TRBV27
d_gene: NA
CDR3aa: CASSTRDSGNTIYF

j_gene: TRBJ1-2
v_gene: TRBV4-2
d_gene: NA
CDR3aa: CASSQDGGEDYGYTF

j_gene: TRBJ1-5
v_gene: TRBV29-1
d_gene: NA
CDR3aa: CSVRPSGGQPQHF

j_gene: TRBJ1-1
v_gene: TRBV6-5
d_gene: NA
CDR3aa: CASTERWRDTEAFF

j_gene: TRBJ1-1
v_gene: TRBV20-1
d_gene: NA
CDR3aa: CSASTGEHTEAFF

j_gene: TRBJ2-3
v_gene: TRBV3-1/TRBV3-2
d_gene: NA
CDR3aa: CASSQEGVGPVDTQYF

j_gene: TRBJ2-2
v_gene: TRBV9
d_gene: NA
CDR3aa: CASSVAPGQSTGELFF

j_gene: TRBJ1-6
v_gene: TRBV4-2
d_gene: TRBD1
CDR3aa: CASSQTGTGGPLGYSPLHF

j_gene: TRBJ2-5
v_gene: TRBV5-1
d_gene: TRBD1
CDR3aa: CASSLATGDQETQYF

j_gene: TRBJ1-5
v_gene: TRBV18
d_gene: TRBD1
CDR3aa: CASSHGQGWRQPQHF

j_gene: TRBJ1-6
v_gene: TRBV5-1
d_gene: NA
CDR3aa: CASSPDWFNSPLHF

j_gene: TRBJ1-1
v_gene: TRBV2
d_gene: NA
CDR3aa: CASTKGVLNTEAFF

j_gene: TRBJ1-2
v_gene: TRBV29-1
d_gene: NA
CDR3aa: CSVVVTGYGYTF

j_gene: TRBJ1-1
v_gene: TRBV18
d_gene: TRBD1
CDR3aa: CASSRNQGAQTEAFF

j_gene: TRBJ2-7
v_gene: TRBV14
d_gene: TRBD1
CDR3aa: CASSQEGQVRLSYEQYF

j_gene: TRBJ2-3
v_gene: TRBV11-3
d_gene: TRBD1
CDR3aa: CASSSQGARDTQYF

j_gene: TRBJ1-3
v_gene: TRBV5-1
d_gene: NA
CDR3aa: CASSIQGSGNTIYF

j_gene: TRBJ2-1
v_gene: TRBV11-2
d_gene: TRBD1
CDR3aa: CASSLVGTGLYNEQFF

j_gene: TRBJ1-6
v_gene: TRBV6-1
d_gene: TRBD1
CDR3aa: CASSDNHRGYNSPLHF

j_gene: TRBJ1-2
v_gene: TRBV28
d_gene: TRBD1
CDR3aa: CASSSSGQGWDYGYTF

j_gene: TRBJ2-3
v_gene: TRBV19
d_gene: NA
CDR3aa: CASSIGDTQYF

j_gene: TRBJ1-2
v_gene: TRBV19
d_gene: TRBD1
CDR3aa: CASSIQGDYGYTF

j_gene: TRBJ1-3
v_gene: TRBV27
d_gene: NA
CDR3aa: CASSLLSHLPGNTIYF

j_gene: TRBJ2-1
v_gene: TRBV19
d_gene: NA
CDR3aa: CASSIGSRVPYNEQFF

j_gene: TRBJ1-6
v_gene: TRBV5-4
d_gene: TRBD1
CDR3aa: CASSSSGTGLSNSPLHF

j_gene: TRBJ1-5
v_gene: TRBV27
d_gene: NA
CDR3aa: CASSSMWWTAQHF

j_gene: TRBJ1-5
v_gene: TRBV5-5
d_gene: NA
CDR3aa: CASSSVGGNQPQHF

j_gene: TRBJ1-2
v_gene: TRBV15
d_gene: TRBD1
CDR3aa: CATSRGGSPQGLIYGYTF

j_gene: TRBJ2-7
v_gene: TRBV7-2
d_gene: TRBD2
CDR3aa: CASSLGASGGTEQYF

j_gene: TRBJ2-1
v_gene: TRBV11-3
d_gene: TRBD1
CDR3aa: CASSLAGGADNEQFF

j_gene: TRBJ2-3
v_gene: TRBV29-1
d_gene: TRBD1
CDR3aa: CSVNRGNTDTQYF

j_gene: TRBJ2-3
v_gene: TRBV21-1
d_gene: NA
CDR3aa: CASSKPDTKPVRGVQTACPNTQYF

j_gene: TRBJ2-3
v_gene: TRBV28
d_gene: NA
CDR3aa: CASSSRMSTQYF

j_gene: TRBJ1-2
v_gene: TRBV28
d_gene: NA
CDR3aa: CASRTPLSGYYGYTF

j_gene: TRBJ1-1
v_gene: TRBV18
d_gene: TRBD1
CDR3aa: CASSAQGAYTEAFF

j_gene: TRBJ2-7
v_gene: TRBV6-6
d_gene: TRBD2
CDR3aa: CASSYSRTSSEQYF

j_gene: TRBJ1-1
v_gene: TRBV7-3
d_gene: TRBD1
CDR3aa: CASSSGQGYMNTEAFF

j_gene: TRBJ1-5
v_gene: TRBV28
d_gene: NA
CDR3aa: CASTIGGARIQPQHF

j_gene: TRBJ1-6
v_gene: TRBV4-2
d_gene: NA
CDR3aa: CASSQEEVSPLHF

j_gene: TRBJ1-2
v_gene: TRBV5-5
d_gene: NA
CDR3aa: CASTPDSYGYTF

j_gene: TRBJ1-3
v_gene: TRBV6-5
d_gene: NA
CDR3aa: CASSSGQLSGNTIYF

j_gene: TRBJ1-1
v_gene: TRBV2
d_gene: NA
CDR3aa: CASIPRRNTEAFF

j_gene: TRBJ1-1
v_gene: TRBV19
d_gene: NA
CDR3aa: CASKYRALVTEAFF

j_gene: TRBJ2-3
v_gene: TRBV6-1
d_gene: NA
CDR3aa: CASSDSYTQYF

j_gene: TRBJ2-5
v_gene: TRBV23-1
d_gene: TRBD2
CDR3aa: CASSPTSGRAVETQYF